The 15 T cell receptor beta chains below all came from one sample that was sequenced in a study of shared clonotypes between healthy human individuals. Data came from immunoSEQ multiplex PCR; TCRdb stores just in-frame clones and leaves some out. The repertoire holds 2 million or so clones, with roughly 95% as singletons. Naive CD8 cells comprised CD45RO-negative, CCR7-positively selected cells, excluding terminally differentiated effector memory CD45RA+ cells. The source material was naive CD8+ T cells sorted from blood. The receptors were sampled from a man between 18 and 35 years old in good health.

Comment on this clone: Distinct nucleotide sequences in the sample also encode this CDR3. The rearrangement uses TRBV30 and TRBJ2-2; D gene ambiguous. V was cut by 0 bases and J by 0 bases, with 2 bases left in between. Germline V gene sequence: CDR1 GTSNPN, CDR2 SVGIG (reference sequence). This CDR3 is 13 amino acids long. DNA of the CDR3: TGTGCCTGGAGTGTAGCGAACACCGGGGAGCTGTTTTTT. Protein: CAWSVANTGELFF.

On this clone itself: The sample has other DNA sequences that encode this CDR3 too. The chain has TRBV28 and TRBJ1-2; the D gene is possibly TRBD1 (5 bases). Germline V gene lookup returns CDR1 MDHEN and CDR2 SYDVKM. The CDR3 is made up of 14 amino acids. V gave up 2 bases and J gave up 4 bases, with 11 bases separating them. CDR3 region: CASSLTGGSYGYTF. DNA of the CDR3: TGTGCCAGCAGTTTAACAGGCGGTAGCTATGGCTACACCTTC.

The V and J genes are TRBV7-6 and TRBJ2-7; 8 nucleotides match TRBD1. The ends lost 1 base at V and 5 bases at J; junction bases unmatched: 1. Germline lookup yields CDR1 SGHVS and CDR2 FNYEAQ. CDR3 length equals 13 residues. As DNA, the CDR3 is TGTGCCAGCAGCTTAGAACAGGGGGACGAGCAGTACTTC. It translates to CASSLEQGDEQYF. Using reference TRBV7-6 and TRBJ2-7 for the parts outside the CDR3, the full variable domain is GAGVSQSPRYKVTKRGQDVALRCDPISGHVSLYWYRQALGQGPEFLTYFNYEAQQDKSGLPNDRFSAERPEGSISTLTIQRTEQRDSAMYRCASSLEQGDEQYFGPGTRLTVT.

This chain connects TRBV30 to TRBJ1-2; 7 bases line up with TRBD1. CDR1 is GTSNPN and CDR2 is SVGIG in the germline V gene (reference sequence). Unmatched junction bases numbered 13, after V lost 2 bases and J lost 4 bases. There are 16 residues in the CDR3. The CDR3 bases are TGTGCCTGGAGTCCTCCAAGCCAACACAGGGGCTATGGCTACACCTTC. Its protein is CAWSPPSQHRGYGYTF.

The CDR3 DNA follows: TGTGCCAGCAGCTTAGCCCCCGGGACAGGGCATCGCGAGCAGTACTTC. Amino acids: CASSLAPGTGHREQYF. The chain uses TRBV7-6 and TRBJ2-7, with 9 positions matching TRBD1. Germline V lookup: CDR1 SGHVS, CDR2 FNYEAQ. The CDR3 covers 16 residues. With 0 bases clipped from V and 6 bases from J, the junction kept 9 bases outside the gene matches.

The chain uses TRBV13 and TRBJ2-1; the D gene is possibly TRBD2 (6 bases). The V gene lost 4 bases and the J gene lost 4 bases, with 14 bases spanning the gap. The germline CDR1 and CDR2 sequences are PRHDT and FYEKMQ (reference sequence). The CDR3 is 15 amino acids. CDR3 protein: CASSSFGSGYNEQFF. The CDR3 DNA reads as TGTGCCAGCAGCTCTTTCGGAAGCGGGTACAATGAGCAGTTCTTC. Together with reference TRBV13 and TRBJ2-1, the CDR3 gives the full variable domain: AAGVIQSPRHLIKEKRETATLKCYPIPRHDTVYWYQQGPGQDPQFLISFYEKMQSDKGSIPDRFSAQQFSDYHSELNMSSLELGDSALYFCASSSFGSGYNEQFFGPGTRLTVL.

The chain recombines TRBV6-5 with TRBJ1-2; no definite D call. The germline V and J ends were trimmed by 0 bases and 4 bases, with 9 bases remaining between them. The CDR3 length is 14 residues. Per the germline V gene, CDR1 is MNHEY and CDR2 is SVGAGI. The CDR3 loop is CASSYSSPGYGYTF. The CDR3, as DNA: TGTGCCAGCAGTTACTCGTCGCCGGGCTATGGCTACACCTTC.

The count of this clone is one. The chain combines TRBV19 with TRBJ1-5, with TRBD1 identical over 7 bases. J lost 0 bases, V lost 0 bases, and 8 bases had no gene match. This CDR3 is 18 amino acids long. Per the germline V gene, CDR1 is LNHDA and CDR2 is SQIVND (reference sequence). In DNA, the CDR3 is TGTGCCAGTAGTATAGATCCATCAGGGGGAGATAGCAATCAGCCCCAGCATTTT. The encoded protein is CASSIDPSGGDSNQPQHF.

J is TRBJ1-2 and V is TRBV6-5; TRBD1 matches at 8 bases. The CDR3 has 15 amino acids. Losses at the gene ends were 2 bases for V and 8 bases for J; bases not matched to a gene: 10. Germline V gene lookup returns CDR1 MNHEY and CDR2 SVGAGI. The CDR3, as DNA: TGTGCCAGCAGTTACAGGCAGGGGGCCAGGTCGGGCTACACCTTC. Its protein product is CASSYRQGARSGYTF.

This clone occurred once. This sequence joins TRBV4-1 and TRBJ2-7; D is unclear. This CDR3 comprises 14 residues. Germline CDR1 MGHRA, CDR2 YSYEKL. Trimming cost V 1 base and J 3 bases, with 10 bases left between them. CDR3 residues: CASSQGQMGYEQYF. The CDR3 coding sequence is TGCGCCAGCAGCCAAGGGCAGATGGGCTACGAGCAGTACTTC.

The table lists this clone with a count of one. The chain carries TRBV4-3 and TRBJ2-7; D not resolved. Trimming took off 4 bases at V and 1 base at J, with 14 bases between the two ends. The V gene's germline CDR1 is LGHNA and CDR2 YSLEER. The CDR3 covers 15 residues. The CDR3 here is CASSPMMTRSYEQYF. CDR3 DNA sequence: TGCGCCAGCAGCCCCATGATGACACGTTCCTACGAGCAGTACTTC.

As regards this clone: In the same sample, other DNA sequences code for this CDR3. CDR3 sequence reads: CASSLSVHEQYF. DNA for the CDR3: TGTGCCAGCAGCCTAAGTGTCCACGAGCAGTACTTC. This chain links TRBV11-2 with TRBJ2-7; no clear D. The CDR3 is 12 amino acids. Germline CDR1 is SGHAT and CDR2 is FQNNGV. Trimming cost V 5 bases and J 5 bases, with 10 bases left between them.

The rearrangement uses TRBV7-8 and TRBJ2-5; possible D gene TRBD1, 5 bases. Germline lookup yields CDR1 SGHVS and CDR2 FQNEAQ. V shed 3 bases and J shed 0 bases, with 14 bases lying between them. The CDR3 covers 16 residues. Written as DNA, the CDR3 is TGTGCCAGCAGCTTCGCAGCAGGGTCTTACCAAGAGACCCAGTACTTC. Its protein product is CASSFAAGSYQETQYF.

The genes are TRBV9 and TRBJ1-2; D is undetermined. Trimming took off 5 bases at V and 0 bases at J, with 11 bases between the two ends. Germline lookup yields CDR1 SGDLS and CDR2 YYNGEE. The CDR3 runs 14 residues. CDR3 nucleotide sequence: TGTGCCAGCAGTGAAGTGGGAACTAACTATGGCTACACCTTC. Amino acid sequence: CASSEVGTNYGYTF.

Turning to this clone: Other DNA sequences within the sample encode an identical CDR3. The chain joins TRBV9 to TRBJ1-5; D gene uncertain. This CDR3 region has 13 residues. Germline CDR1 SGDLS, CDR2 YYNGEE. Deletions cut 0 bases from V and 6 bases from J, with 7 bases between. This CDR3 reads CASSVDSGQPQHF. The CDR3 DNA is TGTGCCAGCAGCGTAGATAGCGGTCAGCCCCAGCATTTT. The variable domain in full, with the rest retrieved from reference TRBV9 and TRBJ1-5, is DSGVTQTPKHLITATGQRVTLRCSPRSGDLSVYWYQQSLDQGLQFLIQYYNGEERAKGNILERFSAQQFPDLHSELNLSSLELGDSALYFCASSVDSGQPQHFGDGTRLSIL.